The present T cell receptor beta chain was sequenced within a study of shared clonotypes between healthy human individuals. The repertoire was sequenced with immunoSEQ multiplex PCR; TCRdb's copy has only in-frame clones and lacks some. The table includes roughly 700,000 clones, less than 85% detected once. From germline, CDR1 is MNHEY and CDR2 SMNVEV (reference sequence). Trimming took 5 bases from V and 3 from J, leaving 16 bases between them. This CDR3 is built from 16 residues. Specimen: memory CD4+ T cells sorted from blood. Subset indicated: CD45RA-negative fraction. The sequence was collected from a woman between 25 and 40 years old in good health. The J gene is TRBJ2-2, the V gene TRBV27; D ambiguous. CDR3 sequence: CASSPPGATYTGELFF. In nucleotides, the CDR3 is TGTGCCAGCAGTCCCCCCGGCGCCACCTACACCGGGGAGCTGTTTTTT.